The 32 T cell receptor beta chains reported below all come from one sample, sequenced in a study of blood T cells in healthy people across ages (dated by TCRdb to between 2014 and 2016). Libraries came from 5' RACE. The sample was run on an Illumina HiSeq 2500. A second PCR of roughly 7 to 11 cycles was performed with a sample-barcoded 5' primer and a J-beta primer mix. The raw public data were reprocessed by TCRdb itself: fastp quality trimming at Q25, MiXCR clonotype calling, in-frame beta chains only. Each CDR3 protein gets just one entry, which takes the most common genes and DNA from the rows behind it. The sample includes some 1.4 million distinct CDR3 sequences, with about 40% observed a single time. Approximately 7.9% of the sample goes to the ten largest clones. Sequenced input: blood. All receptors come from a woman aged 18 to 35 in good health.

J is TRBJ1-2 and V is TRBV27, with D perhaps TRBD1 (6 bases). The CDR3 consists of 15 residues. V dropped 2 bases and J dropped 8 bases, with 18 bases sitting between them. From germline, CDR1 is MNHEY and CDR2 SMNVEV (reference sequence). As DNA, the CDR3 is TGTGCCAGCAGTTTAATGGGGTGGGGGGCGTTCGGCTACACCTTC. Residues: CASSLMGWGAFGYTF.

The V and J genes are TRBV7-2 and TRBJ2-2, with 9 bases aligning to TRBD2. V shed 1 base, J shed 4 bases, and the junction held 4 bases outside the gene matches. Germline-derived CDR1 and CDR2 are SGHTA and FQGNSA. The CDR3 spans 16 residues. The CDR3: CASSLVAGVRTGELFF. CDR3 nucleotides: TGTGCCAGCAGCTTAGTAGCGGGAGTCCGCACCGGGGAGCTGTTTTTT.

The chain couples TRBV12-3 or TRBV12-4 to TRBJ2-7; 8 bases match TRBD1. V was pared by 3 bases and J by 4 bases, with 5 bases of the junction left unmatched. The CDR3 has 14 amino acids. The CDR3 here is CASSFGTGRYEQYF. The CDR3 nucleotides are TGTGCCAGCAGTTTCGGGACAGGACGGTACGAGCAGTACTTC.

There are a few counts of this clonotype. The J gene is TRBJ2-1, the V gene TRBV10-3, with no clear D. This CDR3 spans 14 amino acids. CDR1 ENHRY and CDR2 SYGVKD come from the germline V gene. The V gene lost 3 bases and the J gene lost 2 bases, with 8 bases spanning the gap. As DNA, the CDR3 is TGTGCCATCAGTGACGGTCAGCCCTACAATGAGCAGTTCTTC. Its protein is CAISDGQPYNEQFF.

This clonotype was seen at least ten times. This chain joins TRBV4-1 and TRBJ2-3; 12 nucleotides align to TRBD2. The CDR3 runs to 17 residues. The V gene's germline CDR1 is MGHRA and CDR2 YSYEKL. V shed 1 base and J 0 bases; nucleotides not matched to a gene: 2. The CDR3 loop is CASSQAGLAGSTDTQYF. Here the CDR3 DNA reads TGCGCCAGCAGCCAAGCAGGACTAGCGGGAAGCACAGATACGCAGTATTTT.

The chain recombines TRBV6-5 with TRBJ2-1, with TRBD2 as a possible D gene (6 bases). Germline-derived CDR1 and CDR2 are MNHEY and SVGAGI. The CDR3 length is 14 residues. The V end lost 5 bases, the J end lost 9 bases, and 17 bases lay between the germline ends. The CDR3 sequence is CASSDGAGSVEQFF. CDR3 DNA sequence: TGTGCCAGCAGTGATGGCGCGGGGTCCGTTGAGCAGTTCTTC.

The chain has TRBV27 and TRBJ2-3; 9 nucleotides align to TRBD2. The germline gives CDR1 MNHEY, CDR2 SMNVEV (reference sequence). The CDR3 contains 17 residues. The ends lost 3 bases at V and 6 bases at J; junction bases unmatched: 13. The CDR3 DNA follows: TGTGCCAGCAGTTTTTCGGTTCTAGCGGGAAGGTTGGATACGCAGTATTTT. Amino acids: CASSFSVLAGRLDTQYF.

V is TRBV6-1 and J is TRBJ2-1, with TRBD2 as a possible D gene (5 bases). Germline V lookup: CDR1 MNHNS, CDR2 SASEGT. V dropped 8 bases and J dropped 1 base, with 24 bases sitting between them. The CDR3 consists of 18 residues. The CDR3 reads CASGIHRGRGSSYNEQFF. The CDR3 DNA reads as TGTGCCAGCGGGATCCACCGGGGTAGAGGGAGTTCCTACAATGAGCAGTTCTTC.

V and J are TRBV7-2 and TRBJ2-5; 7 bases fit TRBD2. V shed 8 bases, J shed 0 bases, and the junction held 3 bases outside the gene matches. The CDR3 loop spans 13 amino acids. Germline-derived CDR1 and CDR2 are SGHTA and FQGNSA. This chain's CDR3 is CASQSGNQETQYF. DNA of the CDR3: TGTGCCAGCCAGAGCGGGAACCAAGAGACCCAGTACTTC.

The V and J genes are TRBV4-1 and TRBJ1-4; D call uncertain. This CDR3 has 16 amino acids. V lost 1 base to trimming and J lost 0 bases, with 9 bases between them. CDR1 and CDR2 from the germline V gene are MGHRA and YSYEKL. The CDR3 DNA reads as TGCGCCAGCAGCCAAGTTGGGCGGGCAACTAATGAAAAACTGTTTTTT. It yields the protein CASSQVGRATNEKLFF.

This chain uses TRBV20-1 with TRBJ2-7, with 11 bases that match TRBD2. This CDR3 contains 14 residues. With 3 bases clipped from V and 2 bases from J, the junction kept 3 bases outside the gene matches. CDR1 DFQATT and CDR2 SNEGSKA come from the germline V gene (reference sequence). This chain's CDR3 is CSARVAGGTYEQYF. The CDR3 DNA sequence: TGCAGTGCTAGGGTAGCGGGGGGGACCTACGAGCAGTACTTC.

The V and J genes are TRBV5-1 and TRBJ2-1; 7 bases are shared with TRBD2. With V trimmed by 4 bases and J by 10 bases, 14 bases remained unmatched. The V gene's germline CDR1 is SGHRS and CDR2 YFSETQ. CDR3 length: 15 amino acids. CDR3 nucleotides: TGCGCCAGCAGCGACACCGTCGGGGGACTAAACGAGCAGTTCTTC. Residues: CASSDTVGGLNEQFF.

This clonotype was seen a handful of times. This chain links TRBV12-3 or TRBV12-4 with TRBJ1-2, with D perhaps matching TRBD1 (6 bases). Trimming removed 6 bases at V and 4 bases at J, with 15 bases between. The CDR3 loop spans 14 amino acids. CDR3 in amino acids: CASRPGGSSYGYTF. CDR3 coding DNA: TGTGCCAGCAGACCGGGGGGCAGCAGCTATGGCTACACCTTC.

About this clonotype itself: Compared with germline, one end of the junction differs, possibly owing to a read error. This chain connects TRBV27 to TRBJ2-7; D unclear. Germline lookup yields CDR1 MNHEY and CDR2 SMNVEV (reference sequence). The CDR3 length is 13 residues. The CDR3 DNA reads TGTGCCGGCAGTTTAACCCCGACCTACGAGCAGTACTTC. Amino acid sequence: CAGSLTPTYEQYF.

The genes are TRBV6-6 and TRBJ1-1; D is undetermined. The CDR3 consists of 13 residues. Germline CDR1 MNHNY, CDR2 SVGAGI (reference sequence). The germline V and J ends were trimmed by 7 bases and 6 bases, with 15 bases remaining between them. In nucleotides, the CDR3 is TGTGCCAGCAACCCATCTCCGGTAGCTGAAGCTTTCTTT. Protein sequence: CASNPSPVAEAFF.

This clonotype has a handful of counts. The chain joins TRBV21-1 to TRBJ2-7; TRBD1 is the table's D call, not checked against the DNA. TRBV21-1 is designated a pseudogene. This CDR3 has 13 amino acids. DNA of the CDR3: TGTGCCAGCAGCAAGGGACAGGGAGCCGAGCAGTACTTC. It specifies CASSKGQGAEQYF.

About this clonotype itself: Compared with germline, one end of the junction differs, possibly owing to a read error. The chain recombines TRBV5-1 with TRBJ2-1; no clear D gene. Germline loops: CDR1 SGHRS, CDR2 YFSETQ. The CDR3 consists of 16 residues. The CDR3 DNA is TGCGCTAGCAGCTTGGTAGACTTAAGCTCCTACAATGAGCAGTTCTTC. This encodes CASSLVDLSSYNEQFF.

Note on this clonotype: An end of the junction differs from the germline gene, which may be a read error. Here the CDR3 DNA reads TGCAGTACTAGAGCTTCCGGGAACACTGAAGCTTTCTTT. Encoded protein: CSTRASGNTEAFF. The gene calls are TRBV20-1 and TRBJ1-1, with D uncertain. The germline V gene encodes CDR1 DFQATT and CDR2 SNEGSKA (reference sequence). The CDR3 has 13 residues.

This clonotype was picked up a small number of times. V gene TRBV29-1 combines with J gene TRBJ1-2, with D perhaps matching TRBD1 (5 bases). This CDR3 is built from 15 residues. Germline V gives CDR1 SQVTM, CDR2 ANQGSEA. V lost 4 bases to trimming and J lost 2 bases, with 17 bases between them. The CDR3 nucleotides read TGCAGCGTTGGTCAACCAGGGACCTTAAACTATGGCTACACCTTC. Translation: CSVGQPGTLNYGYTF.

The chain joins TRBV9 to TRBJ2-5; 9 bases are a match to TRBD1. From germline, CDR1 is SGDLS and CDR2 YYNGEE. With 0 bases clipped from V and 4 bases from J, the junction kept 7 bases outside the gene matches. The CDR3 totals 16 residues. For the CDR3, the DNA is TGTGCCAGCAGCGTAGAGCCCGGGACAGGGAGAGAGACCCAGTACTTC. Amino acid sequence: CASSVEPGTGRETQYF.

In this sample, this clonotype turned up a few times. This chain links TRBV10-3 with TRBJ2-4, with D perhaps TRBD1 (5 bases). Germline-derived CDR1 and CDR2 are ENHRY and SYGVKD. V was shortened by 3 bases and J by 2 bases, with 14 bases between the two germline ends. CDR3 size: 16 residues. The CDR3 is CAISEGQGLTKNIQYF. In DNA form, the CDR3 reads TGTGCCATCAGTGAAGGGCAGGGCTTAACCAAAAACATTCAGTACTTC.

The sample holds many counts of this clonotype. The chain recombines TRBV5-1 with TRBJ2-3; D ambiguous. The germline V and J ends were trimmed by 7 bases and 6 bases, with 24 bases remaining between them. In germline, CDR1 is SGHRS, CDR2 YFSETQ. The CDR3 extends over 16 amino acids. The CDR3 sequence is CASASATRLVGDTQYF. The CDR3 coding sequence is TGCGCCAGCGCCTCCGCCACGCGGCTTGTTGGGGATACGCAGTATTTT.

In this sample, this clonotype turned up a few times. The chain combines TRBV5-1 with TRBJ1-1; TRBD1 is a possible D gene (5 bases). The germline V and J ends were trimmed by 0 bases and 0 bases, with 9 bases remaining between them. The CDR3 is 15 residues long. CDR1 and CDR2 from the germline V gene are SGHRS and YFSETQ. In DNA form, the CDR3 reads TGCGCCAGCAGCTTGGACACGGGGGTGAACACTGAAGCTTTCTTT. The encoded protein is CASSLDTGVNTEAFF.

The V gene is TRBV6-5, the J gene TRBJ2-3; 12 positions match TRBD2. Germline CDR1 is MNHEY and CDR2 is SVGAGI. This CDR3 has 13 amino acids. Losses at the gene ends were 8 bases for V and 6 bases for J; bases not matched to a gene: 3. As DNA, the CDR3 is TGTGCCAGCGGACTAGCGGGATGGGATACGCAGTATTTT. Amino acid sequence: CASGLAGWDTQYF.

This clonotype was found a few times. Here the CDR3 DNA reads TGCAGTGCTAGTTCAGGGGTTTCTTCACCCCTCCACTTT. It codes for CSASSGVSSPLHF. The chain employs TRBV20-1 and TRBJ1-6; D may be TRBD1 (6 bases). Trimming cost V 3 bases and J 9 bases, with 12 bases left between them. Germline V lookup: CDR1 DFQATT, CDR2 SNEGSKA (reference sequence). This CDR3 spans 13 amino acids.

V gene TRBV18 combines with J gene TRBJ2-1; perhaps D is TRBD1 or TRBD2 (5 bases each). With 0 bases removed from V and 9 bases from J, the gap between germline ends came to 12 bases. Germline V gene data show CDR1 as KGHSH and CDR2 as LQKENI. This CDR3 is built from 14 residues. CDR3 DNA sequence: TGTGCCAGCTCACCACCGAGAGGGGCGCTTGAGCAGTTCTTC. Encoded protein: CASSPPRGALEQFF.

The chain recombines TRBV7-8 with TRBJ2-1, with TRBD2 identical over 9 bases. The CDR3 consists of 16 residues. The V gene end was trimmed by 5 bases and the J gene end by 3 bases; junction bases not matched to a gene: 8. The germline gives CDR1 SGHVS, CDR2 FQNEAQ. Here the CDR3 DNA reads TGTGCCAGCAGCGTTCAATCTAGCGGGGTCTACAATGAGCAGTTCTTC. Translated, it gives CASSVQSSGVYNEQFF.

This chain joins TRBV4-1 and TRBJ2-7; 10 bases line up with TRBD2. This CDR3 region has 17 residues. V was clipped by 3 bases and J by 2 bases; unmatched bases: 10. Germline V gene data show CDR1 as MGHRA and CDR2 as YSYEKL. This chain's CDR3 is CASSHGIGLAETYEQYF. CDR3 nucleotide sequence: TGCGCCAGCAGCCACGGAATCGGACTAGCGGAAACCTACGAGCAGTACTTC.

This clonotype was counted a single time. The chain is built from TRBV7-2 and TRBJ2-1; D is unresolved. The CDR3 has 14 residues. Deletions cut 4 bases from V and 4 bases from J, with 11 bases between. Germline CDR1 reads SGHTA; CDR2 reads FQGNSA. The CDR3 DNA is TGTGCCAGCAGCTACCCGAACGGTTACAATGAGCAGTTCTTC. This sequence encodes CASSYPNGYNEQFF.

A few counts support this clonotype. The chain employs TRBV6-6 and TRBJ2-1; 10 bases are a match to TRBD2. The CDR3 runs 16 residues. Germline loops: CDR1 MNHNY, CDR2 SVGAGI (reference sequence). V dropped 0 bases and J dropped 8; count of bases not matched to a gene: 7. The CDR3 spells CASSYSRTSGRDEQFF. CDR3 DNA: TGTGCCAGCAGTTACTCTCGGACTAGCGGTCGTGATGAGCAGTTCTTC.

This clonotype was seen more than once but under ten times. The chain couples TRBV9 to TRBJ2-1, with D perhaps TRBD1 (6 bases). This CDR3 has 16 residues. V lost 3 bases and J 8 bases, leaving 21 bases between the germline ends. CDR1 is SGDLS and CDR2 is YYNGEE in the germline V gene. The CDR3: CASSAEGVMGEHEQFF. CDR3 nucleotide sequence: TGTGCCAGCAGCGCCGAGGGGGTGATGGGTGAGCATGAGCAGTTCTTC.

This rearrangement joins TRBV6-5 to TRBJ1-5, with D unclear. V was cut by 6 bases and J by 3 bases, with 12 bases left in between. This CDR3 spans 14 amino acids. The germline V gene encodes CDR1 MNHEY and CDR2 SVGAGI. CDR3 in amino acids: CASRTLGINQPQHF. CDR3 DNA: TGTGCCAGCAGGACGCTAGGGATCAATCAGCCCCAGCATTTT.